This TCR beta chain stems from a study of molecular identifiers for immune sequencing clone quantification. Whole-study findings and limits: Clones of above 20 RNA copies carried over 98% of effector molecules; in naive cells they carried under 1%. Reports indicate spiked Jurkat TCR RNA from one cell could be found among one million naive cells.

Bulk TCR libraries used previously described methods and listed TCR primers. One entry per CDR3 protein results from TCRdb running MiXCR on the PCR reads. The data show some 650,000 distinct CDR3 sequences, just under 20% seen once. Of note for this clonotype: Its specificity is unknown.

Looked up from germline, CDR1 is GTSNPN and CDR2 is SVGIG (reference sequence). The CDR3 is 14 amino acids. For naive CD8 T cells, sorting used the CD8+CD4-CCR7+CD45RA+ phenotype. The sequence came from a human donor in good health. Some libraries in this study had Jurkat cell RNA spiked in. Sequencing was performed on naive CD8+ T cells from blood, with Jurkat cell RNA spiked in. Described subset: FACS-sorted CD8+CD4-CCR7+CD45RA+ naive T cells. The chain carries TRBV30 and TRBJ1-2; 8 nucleotides line up with TRBD1. The CDR3 DNA follows: TGTGCGGGATCCCCGGGGACAGGAAACTATGGCTACACCTTC. Amino acids: CAGSPGTGNYGYTF. Together with reference TRBV30 and TRBJ1-2, the CDR3 gives the full variable domain: SQTIHQWPATLVQPVGSPLSLECTVEGTSNPNLYWYRQAAGRGLQLLFYSVGIGQISSEVPQNLSASRPQDRQFILSSKKLLLSDSGFYLCAGSPGTGNYGYTFGSGTRLTVV.